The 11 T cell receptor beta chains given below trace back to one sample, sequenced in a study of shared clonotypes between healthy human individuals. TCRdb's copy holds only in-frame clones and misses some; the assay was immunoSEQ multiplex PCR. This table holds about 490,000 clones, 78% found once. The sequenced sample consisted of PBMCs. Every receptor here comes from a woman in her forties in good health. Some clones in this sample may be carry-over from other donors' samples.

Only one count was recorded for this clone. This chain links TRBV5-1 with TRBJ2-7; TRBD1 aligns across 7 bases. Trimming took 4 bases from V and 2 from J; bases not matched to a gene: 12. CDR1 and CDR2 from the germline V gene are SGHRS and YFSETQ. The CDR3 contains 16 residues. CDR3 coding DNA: TGCGCCAGCAGCCCCCTGACAGGGTCTATCGCCTACGAGCAGTACTTC. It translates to CASSPLTGSIAYEQYF. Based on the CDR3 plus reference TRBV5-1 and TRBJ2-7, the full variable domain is KAGVTQTPRYLIKTRGQQVTLSCSPISGHRSVSWYQQTPGQGLQFLFEYFSETQRNKGNFPGRFSGRQFSNSRSEMNVSTLELGDSALYLCASSPLTGSIAYEQYFGPGTRLTVT.

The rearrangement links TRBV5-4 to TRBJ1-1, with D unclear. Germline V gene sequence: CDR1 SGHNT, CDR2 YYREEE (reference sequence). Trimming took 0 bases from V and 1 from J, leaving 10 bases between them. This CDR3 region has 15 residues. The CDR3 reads CASSLAKGGNTEAFF. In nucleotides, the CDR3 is TGTGCCAGCAGCTTGGCCAAGGGAGGGAACACTGAAGCTTTCTTT. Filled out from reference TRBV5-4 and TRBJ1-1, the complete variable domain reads ETGVTQSPTHLIKTRGQQVTLRCSSQSGHNTVSWYQQALGQGPQFIFQYYREEENGRGNFPPRFSGLQFPNYSSELNVNALELDDSALYLCASSLAKGGNTEAFFGQGTRLTVV.

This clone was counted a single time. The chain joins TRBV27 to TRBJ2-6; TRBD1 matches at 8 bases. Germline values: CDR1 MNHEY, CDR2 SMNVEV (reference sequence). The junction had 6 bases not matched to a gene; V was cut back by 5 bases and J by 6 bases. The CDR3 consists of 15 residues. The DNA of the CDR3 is TGTGCCAGCAGTCCCAGACAGGGGTCGGCCAACGTCCTGACTTTC. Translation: CASSPRQGSANVLTF.

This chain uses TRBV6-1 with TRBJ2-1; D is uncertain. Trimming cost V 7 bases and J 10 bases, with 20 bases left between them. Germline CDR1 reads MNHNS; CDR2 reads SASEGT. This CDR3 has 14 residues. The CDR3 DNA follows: TGTGCCAGCAAGGGCTTTGGTACACAGTTCGAGCAGTTCTTC. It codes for CASKGFGTQFEQFF.

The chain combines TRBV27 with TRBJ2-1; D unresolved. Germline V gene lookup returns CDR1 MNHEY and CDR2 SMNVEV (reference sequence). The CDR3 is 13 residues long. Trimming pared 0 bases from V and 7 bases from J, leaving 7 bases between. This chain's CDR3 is CASSLSMGNEQFF. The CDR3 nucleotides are TGTGCCAGCAGTTTATCGATGGGGAATGAGCAGTTCTTC.

Written as DNA, the CDR3 is TGTGCCAGCAGACTAGGGACTCCCACTGAAGGAATATATTTT. Protein product: CASRLGTPTEGIYF. V gene TRBV28 combines with J gene TRBJ1-3; D may be TRBD1 (5 bases). CDR3 length: 14 residues. V lost 6 bases and J 13 bases, leaving 22 bases between the germline ends. Germline-derived CDR1 and CDR2 are MDHEN and SYDVKM. The entire variable domain, with the rest obtained from reference TRBV28 and TRBJ1-3, is as follows: DVKVTQSSRYLVKRTGEKVFLECVQDMDHENMFWYRQDPGLGLRLIYFSYDVKMKEKGDIPEGYSVSREKKERFSLILESASTNQTSMYLCASRLGTPTEGIYFGEGSWLTVV.

CDR3 nucleotide sequence: TGTGCCAGCAGTTTACTAGCGGCCTACGAGCAGTACTTC. This codes for CASSLLAAYEQYF. The chain links TRBV28 to TRBJ2-7; the match to TRBD2 covers 7 bases. Germline-derived CDR1 and CDR2 are MDHEN and SYDVKM. V lost 2 bases, J lost 2 bases, and 0 bases stayed unmatched. The CDR3 totals 13 residues. Looking up the rest from reference TRBV28 and TRBJ2-7 gives the full variable domain: DVKVTQSSRYLVKRTGEKVFLECVQDMDHENMFWYRQDPGLGLRLIYFSYDVKMKEKGDIPEGYSVSREKKERFSLILESASTNQTSMYLCASSLLAAYEQYFGPGTRLTVT.

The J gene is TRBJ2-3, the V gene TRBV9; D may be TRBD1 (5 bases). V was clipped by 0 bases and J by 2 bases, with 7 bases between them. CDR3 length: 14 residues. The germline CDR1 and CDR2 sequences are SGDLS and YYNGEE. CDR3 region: CASSVAGPTDTQYF. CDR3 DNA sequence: TGTGCCAGCAGCGTAGCAGGGCCCACAGATACGCAGTATTTT.

CDR3 protein: CASSYYGNTEAFF. The CDR3 DNA reads TGTGCCAGCAGTTATTATGGCAACACTGAAGCTTTCTTT. This sequence joins TRBV6-6 and TRBJ1-1; D gene unclear. Deletions cut 3 bases from V and 2 bases from J, with 7 bases between. The CDR3 runs to 13 residues. The germline CDR1 and CDR2 sequences are MNHNY and SVGAGI (reference sequence).

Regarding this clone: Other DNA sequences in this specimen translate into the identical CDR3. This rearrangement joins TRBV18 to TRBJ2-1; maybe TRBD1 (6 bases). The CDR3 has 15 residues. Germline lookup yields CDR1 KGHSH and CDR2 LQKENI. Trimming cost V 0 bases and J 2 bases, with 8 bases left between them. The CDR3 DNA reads TGTGCCAGCTCACCACCACAGGGAACCTACAATGAGCAGTTCTTC. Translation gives CASSPPQGTYNEQFF.

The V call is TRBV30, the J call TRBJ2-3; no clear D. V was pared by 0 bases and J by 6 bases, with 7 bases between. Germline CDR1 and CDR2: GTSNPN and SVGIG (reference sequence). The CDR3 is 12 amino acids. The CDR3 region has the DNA TGTGCCTGGAGTGTAAACCGTGATACGCAGTATTTT. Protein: CAWSVNRDTQYF.